A single sample gave rise to the 10 T cell receptor beta chains below, sequenced in a study of cytomegalovirus exposure and HLA in healthy donors. Vbeta (60) and Jbeta (13) primers were used in the PCR. TCRdb's copy holds only in-frame clones and misses some; the assay was immunoSEQ multiplex PCR. The table shows tens of thousands of clones, with about three quarters occurring only once. Sequenced: PBMCs. These receptors were taken from a woman in her twenties or thirties in good health and CMV-seropositive.

This sequence joins TRBV2 and TRBJ2-2; 8 bases align to TRBD2. This CDR3 spans 15 amino acids. The J segment lost 5 bases and the V segment lost 7 bases, leaving 9 bases of the junction unmatched. Looked up from germline, CDR1 is SNHLY and CDR2 is FYNNEI. The DNA of the CDR3 is TGTGCCAGCACGTGGGCGGGAGGTCATACCGGGGAGCTGTTTTTT. Protein product: CASTWAGGHTGELFF.

The V gene is TRBV10-3, the J gene TRBJ2-3; 7 bases match TRBD1. With 2 bases clipped from V and 0 bases from J, the junction kept 8 bases outside the gene matches. The CDR3 runs 17 residues. Germline V gene data show CDR1 as ENHRY and CDR2 as SYGVKD. In DNA, the CDR3 is TGTGCCATCAGTGAGCAAGCAGGGGGAACTAGCACAGATACGCAGTATTTT. Amino acid sequence: CAISEQAGGTSTDTQYF.

This clone was picked up one time. The chain has TRBV19 and TRBJ2-3, with TRBD2 as a possible D gene (6 bases). In germline, CDR1 is LNHDA, CDR2 SQIVND (reference sequence). Trimming left V 0 bases short and J 2 bases short, with 12 bases between. This CDR3 contains 16 residues. DNA of the CDR3: TGTGCCAGTAGTATAGAAGGGACTCAACTCACAGATACGCAGTATTTT. It specifies CASSIEGTQLTDTQYF.

The chain couples TRBV28 to TRBJ2-2; 7 positions match TRBD1. Trimming cost V 4 bases and J 2 bases; bases outside gene matches: 13. Germline CDR1 reads MDHEN; CDR2 reads SYDVKM. This CDR3 contains 18 residues. The CDR3 sequence: CASSSWTGRTLNTGELFF. The CDR3 DNA is TGTGCCAGCAGTTCCTGGACAGGAAGGACTTTAAACACCGGGGAGCTGTTTTTT.

The chain links TRBV30 to TRBJ2-1, with 7 nucleotides matching TRBD1. With 5 bases clipped from V and 3 bases from J, the junction kept 10 bases outside the gene matches. Germline V gene sequence: CDR1 GTSNPN, CDR2 SVGIG (reference sequence). The CDR3 totals 15 residues. The CDR3 loop is CAWQKTGKNYNEQFF. The DNA for the CDR3 is TGTGCCTGGCAGAAGACAGGGAAGAACTACAATGAGCAGTTCTTC.

The V gene is TRBV29-1, the J gene TRBJ1-5; TRBD1 aligns across 8 bases. V gave up 6 bases and J gave up 3 bases; unmatched junction bases: 1. There are 12 residues in the CDR3. CDR1 is SQVTM, CDR2 ANQGSEA, per germline. Here the CDR3 DNA reads TGCAGCGTGGGACAGGCCAATCAGCCCCAGCATTTT. Translated: CSVGQANQPQHF.

The rearrangement links TRBV25-1 to TRBJ1-1; D uncertain. The CDR3 contains 15 residues. Per the germline V gene, CDR1 is MGHDK and CDR2 is SYGVNS. The V and J ends lost 3 bases and 4 bases respectively, with 15 bases between them. Here the CDR3 DNA reads TGTGCCAGCAGTGAGCCGGGAGTTCTAAGCACTGAAGCTTTCTTT. The encoded protein is CASSEPGVLSTEAFF.

The chain links TRBV7-5 to TRBJ1-1. TRBV7-5 is shown as a pseudogene. This CDR3 is built from 16 residues. The DNA of the CDR3 is TGTGCCAGAAGCTTAGGGGGAAGGGGGGGAAGTACTGAAGCTTTCTTT. As protein: CARSLGGRGGSTEAFF.

The rearrangement links TRBV5-8 to TRBJ2-7; 7 nucleotides line up with TRBD2. CDR3 length: 17 amino acids. The junction had 15 bases not matched to a gene; V was cut back by 2 bases and J by 4 bases. The germline gives CDR1 SGHTS, CDR2 YDEGEE. CDR3 sequence: CASSLFRGVSTRYEQYF. The CDR3 nucleotides read TGTGCCAGCAGCTTATTCCGGGGGGTATCAACGAGATACGAGCAGTACTTC.

This clone has just one count. The chain uses TRBV28 and TRBJ2-5; TRBD2 aligns across 10 bases. This CDR3 contains 15 residues. V was pared by 6 bases and J by 4 bases, with 8 bases of the junction left unmatched. Germline V gives CDR1 MDHEN, CDR2 SYDVKM. In nucleotides, the CDR3 is TGTGCCAGCAGGAAAGGGCTAGCGGGAGCAGAGACCCAGTACTTC. It specifies CASRKGLAGAETQYF. The variable domain in full, completed from reference TRBV28 and TRBJ2-5, reads DVKVTQSSRYLVKRTGEKVFLECVQDMDHENMFWYRQDPGLGLRLIYFSYDVKMKEKGDIPEGYSVSREKKERFSLILESASTNQTSMYLCASRKGLAGAETQYFGPGTRLLVL.